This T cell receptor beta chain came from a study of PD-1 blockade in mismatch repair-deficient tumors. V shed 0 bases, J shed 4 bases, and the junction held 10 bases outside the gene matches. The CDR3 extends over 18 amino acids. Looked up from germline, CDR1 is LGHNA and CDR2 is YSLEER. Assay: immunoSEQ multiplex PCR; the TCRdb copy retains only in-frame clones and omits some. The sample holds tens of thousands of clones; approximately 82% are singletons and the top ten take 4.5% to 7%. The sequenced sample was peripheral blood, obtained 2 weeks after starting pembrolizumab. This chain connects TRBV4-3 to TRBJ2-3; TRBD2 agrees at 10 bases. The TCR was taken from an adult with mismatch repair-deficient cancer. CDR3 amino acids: CASSQDIRASGSPDTQYF. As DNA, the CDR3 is TGCGCCAGCAGCCAAGATATTCGGGCTAGCGGGAGTCCAGATACGCAGTATTTT.